The present TCR beta chain was sequenced within a study of cytomegalovirus exposure and HLA in healthy donors. Whole-study context: An early release of data contained 80 million to 85 million unique TCRs, which came from HLA-typed donors.

V lost 5 bases and J lost 1, with 10 bases in between. This CDR3 has 14 residues. Germline CDR1 and CDR2: MDHEN and SYDVKM. Primers: 60 Vbeta forward and 13 Jbeta reverse. The assay was immunoSEQ multiplex PCR, and TCRdb's table has in-frame clones only and misses some. Here the sample spans nearly 100,000 clones, approximately 9% being singletons. Study findings and constraints: Most observed TCR sequences were rare, whereas some public TCRs were detected in many donors. In presence/absence analyses, roughly uniform sequencing depth across donors was assumed.

This clone appeared many times. What it recognizes is unknown. This clonotype was obtained from a man aged 45-60 years in good health and CMV-seropositive. The chain employs TRBV28 and TRBJ2-3, with D possibly being TRBD2 (5 bases). Sequencing input: PBMCs. This CDR3 reads CASSPPGGTDTQYF. Written as DNA, the CDR3 is TGTGCCAGCAGTCCGCCCGGGGGCACAGATACGCAGTATTTT.